This T cell receptor (beta chain) was documented in a study of blood T cells in healthy people across ages. Study context: Template switching picked up about one barcoded beta molecule for each two T cells. Study-level findings and limits: Samples with more naive T cells showed higher observed beta diversity.

The CDR3 spans 13 residues. In germline, CDR1 is DFQATT, CDR2 SNEGSKA (reference sequence). V was cut by 6 bases and J by 1 base, with 12 bases left in between. Using a J-beta primer mix together with a sample-barcoded 5' primer, a second PCR was run for roughly 7 to 12 cycles. TCRdb passed the 5' RACE reads through MiXCR, listing each CDR3 protein once. In the table there are hundreds of thousands of distinct CDR3 sequences, 40% to 50% of which are singletons. Concerning this clonotype: Its target is not known.

V gene TRBV20-1 combines with J gene TRBJ1-1; D possibly corresponds to TRBD1 (6 bases). Input material: blood. The sequence came from a man older than 75 in good health. CDR3 amino acids: CSAVIQGNTEAFF. The CDR3, as DNA: TGCAGTGCCGTCATACAGGGGAACACTGAAGCTTTCTTT.